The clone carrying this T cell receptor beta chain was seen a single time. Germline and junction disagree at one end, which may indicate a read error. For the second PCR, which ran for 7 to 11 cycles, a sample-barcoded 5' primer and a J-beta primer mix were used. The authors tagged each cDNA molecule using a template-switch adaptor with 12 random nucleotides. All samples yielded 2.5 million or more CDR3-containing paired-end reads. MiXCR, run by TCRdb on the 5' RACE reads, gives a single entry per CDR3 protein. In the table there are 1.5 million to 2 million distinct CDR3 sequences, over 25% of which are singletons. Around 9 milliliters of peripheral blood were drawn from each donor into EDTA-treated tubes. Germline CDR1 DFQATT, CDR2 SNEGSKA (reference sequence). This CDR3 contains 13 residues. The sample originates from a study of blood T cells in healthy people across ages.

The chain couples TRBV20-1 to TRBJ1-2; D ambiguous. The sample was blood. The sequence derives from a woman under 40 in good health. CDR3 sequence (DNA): TGCAGTGCCTCGACGGGAGATGGCTATGACTACACCTTC. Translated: CSASTGDGYDYTF.